The 19 T cell receptor beta chains listed next were all sequenced from one sample in a study of shared clonotypes between healthy human individuals. Generated by immunoSEQ multiplex PCR, the TCRdb table keeps only in-frame clones and is missing some. In the table there are 1,100,000 or so clones, approximately 78% of which are singletons. The sequencing sample was made of memory CD4+ T cells from PBMCs. The subset: CD45RA-negative fraction. The receptors stem from a man younger than 30 in good health. Some clones in this sample may be carry-over from other donors' samples.

V is TRBV9 and J is TRBJ2-3; D gene ambiguous. The V gene lost 3 bases and the J gene lost 3 bases, with 11 bases spanning the gap. Germline V gene data show CDR1 as SGDLS and CDR2 as YYNGEE. CDR3 length equals 14 residues. In DNA form, the CDR3 reads TGTGCCAGCAGCGCCGAGGCAGGAACAGATACGCAGTATTTT. Its translation: CASSAEAGTDTQYF.

Concerning this clone: This CDR3 is also generated by other DNA sequences in the sample. This sequence joins TRBV7-9 and TRBJ1-5; D remains unclear. Trimming left V 5 bases short and J 0 bases short, with 2 bases between. CDR1 is SEHNR, CDR2 FQNEAQ, per germline (reference sequence). The CDR3 length is 12 residues. CDR3 bases: TGTGCCAGCAGCGATAGCAATCAGCCCCAGCATTTT. This translates into CASSDSNQPQHF.

The chain couples TRBV27 to TRBJ1-2; the match to TRBD1 covers 7 bases. V was clipped by 6 bases and J by 4 bases; unmatched bases: 5. Germline V gene lookup returns CDR1 MNHEY and CDR2 SMNVEV (reference sequence). CDR3 length equals 13 residues. The chain's CDR3 is CASSPRDSYGYTF. The CDR3 DNA reads as TGTGCCAGCAGCCCCCGGGACAGCTATGGCTACACCTTC.

A word on this clone: The missing conserved phenylalanine or tryptophan at the end of this CDR3 makes a read error likely. The chain couples TRBV2 to TRBJ1-5, with 9 bases that match TRBD1. Germline lookup yields CDR1 SNHLY and CDR2 FYNNEI. There are 13 residues in the CDR3. V gave up 9 bases and J gave up 9 bases; unmatched junction bases: 9. CDR3 sequence reads: CASHGTGKVPQHS. The CDR3 DNA sequence: TGTGCCAGTCACGGGACAGGGAAGGTGCCCCAGCATTCT.

Concerning this clone itself: In the same sample, other DNA sequences code for this CDR3. J is TRBJ1-5 and V is TRBV2; TRBD1 agrees at 8 bases. The CDR3 has 15 residues. The trim removed 6 bases at V and 2 bases at J, leaving 6 bases unmatched. Germline CDR1 reads SNHLY; CDR2 reads FYNNEI. CDR3 coding DNA: TGTGCCAGCAGCGAGGACAGGGCCGGCAATCAGCCCCAGCATTTT. Its protein is CASSEDRAGNQPQHF.

This clone came up a few times. This CDR3 reads CASSVQGAISTDTQYF. The CDR3 bases are TGTGCCAGCAGCGTACAGGGGGCGATAAGCACAGATACGCAGTATTTT. V and J are TRBV9 and TRBJ2-3; TRBD1 matches 8 bases. This CDR3 is 16 amino acids long. V dropped 1 base and J dropped 0; count of bases not matched to a gene: 4. Per germline, CDR1 SGDLS and CDR2 YYNGEE.

The chain recombines TRBV7-2 with TRBJ2-1; 11 nucleotides line up with TRBD2. Germline CDR1 SGHTA, CDR2 FQGNSA. This CDR3 comprises 17 residues. V dropped 5 bases and J dropped 4; count of bases not matched to a gene: 10. The CDR3 loop is CASSPQGIAGGYNEQFF. The CDR3 DNA sequence: TGTGCCAGCAGCCCTCAGGGCATAGCGGGAGGGTACAATGAGCAGTTCTTC.

Concerning this clone itself: At the DNA level, this CDR3 is encoded by other sequences in the same sample as well. This chain uses TRBV5-4 with TRBJ2-1, with 8 bases fitting TRBD1. Germline CDR1 and CDR2: SGHNT and YYREEE (reference sequence). The V and J ends lost 0 bases and 3 bases, in that order; junction bases with no gene match: 2. The CDR3 loop spans 15 amino acids. CDR3 nucleotides: TGTGCCAGCAGCTTGGACGGGACAGGCTACAATGAGCAGTTCTTC. Its protein is CASSLDGTGYNEQFF.

J is TRBJ2-7 and V is TRBV4-2; the match to TRBD1 covers 9 bases. There are 15 residues in the CDR3. J lost 2 bases, V lost 5 bases, and 7 bases had no gene match. Germline assignment: CDR1 LGHNA and CDR2 YNFKEQ. The CDR3 spells CASSLADRGPYEQYF. The CDR3 DNA sequence: TGTGCCAGCAGCTTGGCGGACAGGGGTCCCTACGAGCAGTACTTC.

The chain recombines TRBV19 with TRBJ2-3, with D perhaps matching TRBD1 (6 bases). The V and J ends lost 3 bases and 6 bases respectively, with 16 bases between them. CDR1 LNHDA and CDR2 SQIVND come from the germline V gene (reference sequence). The CDR3 is made up of 15 amino acids. This chain's CDR3 is CASSIQGPWGDTQYF. The CDR3 nucleotides are TGTGCCAGTAGTATTCAGGGGCCATGGGGGGATACGCAGTATTTT.

The V gene is TRBV18, the J gene TRBJ2-1; D not resolved. V was clipped by 2 bases and J by 2 bases, with 1 base between them. Germline CDR1 KGHSH, CDR2 LQKENI. The CDR3 is made up of 12 amino acids. For the CDR3, the DNA is TGTGCCAGCTCACCAGCCTACAATGAGCAGTTCTTC. It translates to CASSPAYNEQFF.

V and J are TRBV2 and TRBJ2-7; D is tentatively TRBD1 or TRBD2 (5 bases each). V was shortened by 6 bases and J by 1 base, with 19 bases between the two germline ends. This CDR3 has 16 amino acids. CDR1 is SNHLY and CDR2 is FYNNEI in the germline V gene. In DNA form, the CDR3 reads TGTGCCAGCAGCCGCGGTCCCGGGACGGATTCCTACGAGCAGTACTTC. The encoded protein is CASSRGPGTDSYEQYF.

The chain links TRBV7-3 to TRBJ2-1; TRBD2 matches at 7 bases. The CDR3 is 13 residues long. Germline lookup yields CDR1 SGHTA and CDR2 FQGTGA. The trim removed 0 bases at V and 9 bases at J, leaving 2 bases unmatched. The CDR3 nucleotides read TGTGCCAGCAGCTTAACAGGGAGGGGTGAGCAGTTCTTC. Translation gives CASSLTGRGEQFF.

This clone was recorded once. The chain links TRBV7-2 to TRBJ2-1, with D hard to call. CDR3 size: 11 residues. CDR1 SGHTA and CDR2 FQGNSA come from the germline V gene. V was shortened by 4 bases and J by 10 bases, with 8 bases between the two germline ends. CDR3 in amino acids: CASSYYWEQFF. For the CDR3, the DNA is TGTGCCAGCAGCTACTATTGGGAGCAGTTCTTC.

The chain has TRBV2 and TRBJ2-5, with 7 bases lining up with TRBD2. V shed 8 bases, J shed 5 bases, and the junction held 11 bases outside the gene matches. This CDR3 region has 14 residues. CDR1 is SNHLY, CDR2 FYNNEI, per germline. The CDR3 DNA follows: TGTGCCAGCGAGAGAGAGCGGGGCCGGGAGACCCAGTACTTC. Residues: CASERERGRETQYF.

Points on this clone: This sample includes further DNA sequences coding for the same CDR3. The J gene is TRBJ2-5, the V gene TRBV5-1; 7 positions match TRBD2. This CDR3 region has 15 residues. CDR1 is SGHRS and CDR2 is YFSETQ in the germline V gene. V lost 4 bases to trimming and J lost 5 bases; unmatched junction nucleotides: 11. The CDR3 here is CASSLEAGVGETQYF. The CDR3 DNA reads TGCGCCAGCAGCCTGGAGGCGGGAGTGGGGGAGACCCAGTACTTC.

V is TRBV28 and J is TRBJ2-7; D ambiguous. V was cut by 7 bases and J by 3 bases, with 19 bases left in between. CDR3 length: 15 residues. Germline-derived CDR1 and CDR2 are MDHEN and SYDVKM. The CDR3 DNA follows: TGTGCCAGCAAACCCTCTACACGGGTTGGCTACGAGCAGTACTTC. Residues: CASKPSTRVGYEQYF.

The rearrangement joins TRBV29-1 to TRBJ1-5, with D possibly matching TRBD1 (6 bases). V dropped 6 bases and J dropped 5 bases, with 14 bases sitting between them. This CDR3 comprises 13 residues. Germline assignment: CDR1 SQVTM and CDR2 ANQGSEA. CDR3 region: CSVPGRGDQPQHF. The DNA of the CDR3 is TGCAGCGTCCCTGGTAGGGGGGATCAGCCCCAGCATTTT. The full variable domain, rest sourced from reference TRBV29-1 and TRBJ1-5, is SAVISQKPSRDICQRGTSLTIQCQVDSQVTMMFWYRQQPGQSLTLIATANQGSEATYESGFVIDKFPISRPNLTFSTLTVSNMSPEDSSIYLCSVPGRGDQPQHFGDGTRLSIL.

This rearrangement joins TRBV27 to TRBJ1-2; a weak D match, TRBD1 (5 bases). V was cut by 5 bases and J by 7 bases, with 26 bases left in between. This CDR3 has 17 amino acids. CDR1 is MNHEY and CDR2 is SMNVEV in the germline V gene (reference sequence). CDR3 sequence (DNA): TGTGCCAGCAGTACAGATCAGGGAGGGAGGTCCGTCGGTGGCTACACCTTC. It codes for CASSTDQGGRSVGGYTF.